The 9 T cell receptor beta chains below all came from one sample that was sequenced in a study of CD8+ T cells in alopecia areata. Markers including CD4, CD8alpha, NKG2D and NKG2ACE guided sorting of pooled cutaneous lymph node cells. The sequencing template was cDNA reverse transcribed from extracted RNA. The method was immunoSEQ multiplex PCR; TCRdb's version includes in-frame clones alone and lacks a portion of them. This repertoire holds more than 250,000 clones, and none appear only once. The sequenced sample was CD4+ T cells sorted from a lymph node. Every receptor here comes from a C3H/HeJ mouse with alopecia areata. Strain MHC haplotype: H2-k.

Regarding this clone: The genes are named according to mouse. The CDR3 goes on 4 residues after the read ends, and that part is filled in from the germline J gene. The sample has other DNA sequences that encode this CDR3 too. V usage is TRBV1 and J usage is TRBJ1-2, with D unclear. The CDR3 runs 15 residues. Germline V gene data show CDR1 as NSQYPW and CDR2 as LRSPGD (reference sequence). V dropped 0 bases and J dropped 0 bases, with 8 bases sitting between them. The CDR3 here is CTCSADLQANSDYTF. The CDR3 DNA, read in part, is TGCACCTGCAGTGCAGATCTCCAGGCAAACTCC.

As regards this clone: Genes and germline come from the mouse. From the germline J gene comes the end of the CDR3, since the read stops 3 residues before it. The chain couples TRBV29 to TRBJ1-6; D is ambiguous. TRBJ1-6 is marked as an open reading frame, function uncertain. The CDR3 totals 13 residues. Trimming took 1 base from V and 7 from J, leaving 5 bases between them. Germline-derived CDR1 and CDR2 are MSHET and SYDVDS. The CDR3 reads CASSLFRNSPLYF. The CDR3 bases that were read are TGTGCTAGCAGTTTATTCAGGAATTCGCCC.

This clone was seen a handful of times. Genes and germline come from the mouse. Read data end 4 residues before the CDR3 end; the end is taken from the germline J gene. The sample holds other DNA sequences that translate to the same CDR3. The chain employs TRBV1 and TRBJ2-1, with 7 positions matching TRBD2. The germline gives CDR1 NSQYPW, CDR2 LRSPGD (reference sequence). Germline trimming cut 0 bases from V and 1 base from J; bases unmatched to any gene: 3. The CDR3 extends over 16 amino acids. CDR3 protein: CTCSADGWGNYAEQFF. The CDR3 bases that were read are TGCACCTGCAGTGCAGACGGCTGGGGGAACTATGCT.

This clone turned up a few times. Gene names refer to mouse genes. The CDR3 end lies 4 residues beyond the end of the read and is filled in from the germline J gene. The rearrangement uses TRBV13-1 and TRBJ2-5; D is perhaps TRBD1 (5 bases). From germline, CDR1 is NSHNY and CDR2 SYGAGN. The CDR3 has 13 residues. Trimming cost V 5 bases and J 0 bases, with 7 bases left between them. This CDR3 is CASSQGNQDTQYF. The part of the CDR3 DNA that was read is TGTGCCAGCAGCCAGGGTAACCAAGAC.

Turning to this clone: Genes and germline come from the mouse. The read stops 4 residues short of the end of the CDR3; the missing end is completed from the germline J gene. The chain employs TRBV5 and TRBJ2-1, with 8 bases aligning to TRBD1. This CDR3 region has 14 residues. J was trimmed by 6 bases and V by 4 bases; bases with no gene match: 5. Germline V gene lookup returns CDR1 LGHNA and CDR2 YNLKQL (reference sequence). This CDR3 is CASSPQGAFAEQFF. The CDR3 DNA, read in part, is TGTGCCAGCAGCCCCCAGGGGGCGTTTGCT.

With respect to this clone: Gene names follow the mouse nomenclature. The read stops 3 residues short of the end of the CDR3; the missing end is completed from the germline J gene. The J gene is TRBJ1-6, the V gene TRBV19; TRBD1 might be the D (5 bases). TRBJ1-6 is identified as an open reading frame with a role that is uncertain. The V gene lost 2 bases and the J gene lost 8 bases, with 8 bases spanning the gap. CDR3 size: 13 residues. Germline V gene sequence: CDR1 FNHDT, CDR2 SITEND (reference sequence). The CDR3 spells CASSMRGYSPLYF. The sequenced CDR3 bases are TGTGCCAGCAGTATGAGGGGTTATTCGCCC.

Remarks on this clone: Here the gene names and germline are mouse. Sequencing ends 4 residues short of the CDR3 end; the germline J gene provides the rest. V usage is TRBV14 and J usage is TRBJ2-5; possibly TRBD1 for D (7 bases). Trimming pared 2 bases from V and 2 bases from J, leaving 9 bases between. The CDR3 is 14 residues long. Germline V gene lookup returns CDR1 SGHDT and CDR2 FRDEAV. The DNA read from the CDR3 is TGTGCCAGCAGTTTGAGGGGGCCCCAAGAC. It encodes CASSLRGPQD. The full CDR3 protein reads CASSLRGPQDTQYF.

This clone came up a few times. Gene names refer to mouse genes. The read terminates 4 residues ahead of where the CDR3 ends, so the germline J gene completes it. Other DNA sequences in this specimen translate into the identical CDR3. V gene TRBV19 combines with J gene TRBJ2-2; D is undetermined. The length of the CDR3 is 14 residues. Trimming took off 2 bases at V and 2 bases at J, with 7 bases between the two ends. Germline-derived CDR1 and CDR2 are FNHDT and SITEND (reference sequence). The sequenced part of the CDR3 DNA is TGTGCCAGCAGTATCGGTGGGAACACCGGG. This gives the protein CASSIGGNTG. The entire CDR3 protein reads CASSIGGNTGQLYF.

This clone has a handful of counts. Germline and genes: mouse. The covered CDR3 bases are TGTGCTAGCAGTAGACAGCCTAGTGCAGAA. It specifies CASSRQPSAE. The whole CDR3 protein reads CASSRQPSAETLYF. This chain links TRBV17 with TRBJ2-3; D remains ambiguous. Read coverage stops 4 residues before the CDR3 terminus; the germline J gene supplies the remainder. Between the trimmed V and J ends, which lost 2 bases and 0 bases, there was a span of 6 bases. Germline CDR1 reads MNHDT; CDR2 reads YYDKIL. The CDR3 covers 14 residues.